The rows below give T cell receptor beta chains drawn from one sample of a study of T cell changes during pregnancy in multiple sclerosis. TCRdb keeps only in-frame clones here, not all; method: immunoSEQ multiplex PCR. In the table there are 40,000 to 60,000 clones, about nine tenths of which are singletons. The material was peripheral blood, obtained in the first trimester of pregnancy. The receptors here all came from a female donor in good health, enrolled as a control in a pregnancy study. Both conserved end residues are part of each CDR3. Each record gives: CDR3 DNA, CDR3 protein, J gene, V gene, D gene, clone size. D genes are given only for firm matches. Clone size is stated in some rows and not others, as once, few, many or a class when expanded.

CDR3nt: TGTGCCAGCAGCCAAGCGCGGGGCCAGGGAGGCTACGAGCAGTACTTC; CDR3aa: CASSQARGQGGYEQYF; j_gene: TRBJ2-7; v_gene: TRBV4-2; d_gene: NA; abundance: NA
CDR3nt: TGTGCCAGCAGCCAAGAATCGGGACAACCCTCCTACGAGCAGTACTTC; CDR3aa: CASSQESGQPSYEQYF; j_gene: TRBJ2-7; v_gene: TRBV4-2; d_gene: NA; abundance: few
CDR3nt: TGTGCCAGCAGACAGGGTCTGATAGGCAATTCACCCCTCCACTTT; CDR3aa: CASRQGLIGNSPLHF; j_gene: TRBJ1-6; v_gene: TRBV6-5; d_gene: NA; abundance: few
CDR3nt: TGTGCCATCGGGGGCCTTACTAACTATGGCTACACCTTC; CDR3aa: CAIGGLTNYGYTF; j_gene: TRBJ1-2; v_gene: TRBV10-3; d_gene: NA; abundance: NA
CDR3nt: TGTGCCAGCAGCTTACGCAGACTAGCGGTACAAGAGACCCAGTACTTC; CDR3aa: CASSLRRLAVQETQYF; j_gene: TRBJ2-5; v_gene: TRBV7-2; d_gene: TRBD2; abundance: once
CDR3nt: TGTGCCAGTTTCGCGGGACAGGGGCCACACACAGATACGCAGTATTTT; CDR3aa: CASFAGQGPHTDTQYF; j_gene: TRBJ2-3; v_gene: TRBV21-1; d_gene: NA; abundance: NA
CDR3nt: TGTGCCAGCAGCTTACCCAGACTAGCGTTAGAGACCCAGTACTTC; CDR3aa: CASSLPRLALETQYF; j_gene: TRBJ2-5; v_gene: TRBV7-2; d_gene: TRBD2; abundance: NA
CDR3nt: TGCGCCAGCAGCCAAGTAGCGACAGGGGGTAAGAACACTGAAGCTTTCTTT; CDR3aa: CASSQVATGGKNTEAFF; j_gene: TRBJ1-1; v_gene: TRBV4-3; d_gene: TRBD1; abundance: NA
CDR3nt: TGTGCCATCAGCAGGACTAGCGGGTCCTACGAGCAGTACTTC; CDR3aa: CAISRTSGSYEQYF; j_gene: TRBJ2-7; v_gene: TRBV10-3; d_gene: TRBD2; abundance: NA
CDR3nt: TGTGCCAGCAGCCAAGAAGCCCCGGGTTCTGGAAACACCATATATTTT; CDR3aa: CASSQEAPGSGNTIYF; j_gene: TRBJ1-3; v_gene: TRBV14; d_gene: NA; abundance: NA
CDR3nt: TGCAGTGCTAGCCTGACAGATACGCAGTATTTT; CDR3aa: CSASLTDTQYF; j_gene: TRBJ2-3; v_gene: TRBV20-1; d_gene: NA; abundance: NA
CDR3nt: TGTGCCAGCTCAGCACTAGCGGACTCCTACAATGAGCAGTTCTTC; CDR3aa: CASSALADSYNEQFF; j_gene: TRBJ2-1; v_gene: TRBV18; d_gene: TRBD2; abundance: NA
CDR3nt: TGTGCCAGCCGACAGGGCTATGAAAAACTGTTTTTT; CDR3aa: CASRQGYEKLFF; j_gene: TRBJ1-4; v_gene: TRBV27; d_gene: TRBD1; abundance: NA
CDR3nt: TGTGCCAGTAGTATGAACGGACAGGGCACTGAAGCTTTCTTT; CDR3aa: CASSMNGQGTEAFF; j_gene: TRBJ1-1; v_gene: TRBV19; d_gene: TRBD1; abundance: few
CDR3nt: TGTGCCAGCAGCGTCACTAGCGGGAGTGGGGATGAGCAGTTCTTC; CDR3aa: CASSVTSGSGDEQFF; j_gene: TRBJ2-1; v_gene: TRBV14; d_gene: TRBD2; abundance: NA
CDR3nt: TGTGCCAGCTCGGTTTTGGGGGGTAGCTCCTACGAGCAGTACTTC; CDR3aa: CASSVLGGSSYEQYF; j_gene: TRBJ2-7; v_gene: TRBV18; d_gene: NA; abundance: NA
CDR3nt: TGTGCCAGCAGCTCCCGACAGGGGGACTACGAGCAGTACTTC; CDR3aa: CASSSRQGDYEQYF; j_gene: TRBJ2-7; v_gene: TRBV7-6; d_gene: TRBD1; abundance: NA
CDR3nt: TGTGCCAGCAGCTTAGTTCTTTGGAGTATACAGGGTAGCAATCAGCCCCAGCATTTT; CDR3aa: CASSLVLWSIQGSNQPQHF; j_gene: TRBJ1-5; v_gene: TRBV7-2; d_gene: NA; abundance: once
CDR3nt: TGTGCCAGCAGCTTCGCGGGAGAAGATACGCAGTATTTT; CDR3aa: CASSFAGEDTQYF; j_gene: TRBJ2-3; v_gene: TRBV5-5; d_gene: TRBD2; abundance: NA
CDR3nt: TGTGCCAGTAGTACTTCAGATACGCAGTATTTT; CDR3aa: CASSTSDTQYF; j_gene: TRBJ2-3; v_gene: TRBV19; d_gene: NA; abundance: NA
CDR3nt: TGTGCCAGCAGTCGCGACAATCAGCCCCAGCATTTT; CDR3aa: CASSRDNQPQHF; j_gene: TRBJ1-5; v_gene: TRBV5-4; d_gene: NA; abundance: NA
CDR3nt: TGCAGTGCTACGGGCTACGAGCAGTACTTC; CDR3aa: CSATGYEQYF; j_gene: TRBJ2-7; v_gene: TRBV20-1; d_gene: NA; abundance: NA
CDR3nt: TGCGCCAGCAGTTGGGGGACAGAGAACACTGAAGCTTTCTTT; CDR3aa: CASSWGTENTEAFF; j_gene: TRBJ1-1; v_gene: TRBV5-1; d_gene: TRBD1; abundance: NA
CDR3nt: TGCAGCGTAGGACTAGCTAACCAGTACAATGAGCAGTTCTTC; CDR3aa: CSVGLANQYNEQFF; j_gene: TRBJ2-1; v_gene: TRBV29-1; d_gene: TRBD2; abundance: once
CDR3nt: TGTGCCAGCTCACCGTGGAGGGACTCCTACGAGCAGTACTTC; CDR3aa: CASSPWRDSYEQYF; j_gene: TRBJ2-7; v_gene: TRBV18; d_gene: NA; abundance: NA
CDR3nt: TGCGCCAGCAGCACCGACAGTCGAGAGACCCAGTACTTC; CDR3aa: CASSTDSRETQYF; j_gene: TRBJ2-5; v_gene: TRBV4-1; d_gene: NA; abundance: NA
CDR3nt: TGTGCCAGCCTAGCACGCAACACGCAGTATTTT; CDR3aa: CASLARNTQYF; j_gene: TRBJ2-3; v_gene: TRBV6-1; d_gene: NA; abundance: once
CDR3nt: TGTGCCAGCAGCTTTGGGACAGGTTACACCGGGGAGCTGTTTTTT; CDR3aa: CASSFGTGYTGELFF; j_gene: TRBJ2-2; v_gene: TRBV7-3; d_gene: TRBD1; abundance: NA
CDR3nt: TGTGCCAGCAGCTTAATAAGGAGCTCCTACGAGCAGTACTTC; CDR3aa: CASSLIRSSYEQYF; j_gene: TRBJ2-7; v_gene: TRBV7-9; d_gene: NA; abundance: NA
CDR3nt: TGTGCCAGCAGCCCGGGGACACAAATCTACGAGCAGTACTTC; CDR3aa: CASSPGTQIYEQYF; j_gene: TRBJ2-7; v_gene: TRBV9; d_gene: NA; abundance: NA
CDR3nt: TGCAGCGTTGACGGGGGGAACCAAGAGACCCAGTACTTC; CDR3aa: CSVDGGNQETQYF; j_gene: TRBJ2-5; v_gene: TRBV29-1; d_gene: TRBD2; abundance: NA
CDR3nt: TGTGCCAGCAGCTTAGTAGTACCCAACACCGGCGGGGCCCTCTCTGGAAACACCATATATTTT; CDR3aa: CASSLVVPNTGGALSGNTIYF; j_gene: TRBJ1-3; v_gene: TRBV13; d_gene: NA; abundance: NA
CDR3nt: TGTGCCAGCAGCTCGACCCGGGAGGGGGGTATCTACGAGCAGTACTTC; CDR3aa: CASSSTREGGIYEQYF; j_gene: TRBJ2-7; v_gene: TRBV21-1; d_gene: NA; abundance: NA